Below are 21 T cell receptor beta chains sequenced from a single sample in a study of T cells after yellow fever vaccination. Each CDR3 protein is one row after TCRdb ran MiXCR on the 5' RACE reads. The sample has 350,000 or so distinct CDR3 sequences, 8.1% seen once. The sample consisted of PBMCs, taken roughly seven weeks after the first yellow fever vaccination. These receptors were obtained from a man between 18 and 29 years old who received the YFV17D yellow fever vaccine.

This clonotype showed up just a few times. The genes are TRBV6-1 and TRBJ2-1, with 7 nucleotides matching TRBD2. The ends lost 6 bases at V and 0 bases at J; junction bases unmatched: 17. CDR1 and CDR2 (germline): MNHNS, SASEGT. The CDR3 runs 19 residues. The CDR3 reads CASRRKVGGTLRSYNEQFF. The CDR3 DNA reads TGTGCCAGCAGGCGGAAAGTGGGGGGGACCTTACGCTCCTACAATGAGCAGTTCTTC.

The chain uses TRBV5-4 and TRBJ2-3, with D possibly matching TRBD1 (6 bases). CDR3 length: 18 amino acids. Per the germline V gene, CDR1 is SGHNT and CDR2 is YYREEE (reference sequence). Trimming took 7 bases from V and 4 from J, leaving 28 bases between them. CDR3 in amino acids: CASRPGFGSGAQADTQYF. CDR3 nucleotide sequence: TGTGCCAGCCGCCCAGGGTTTGGATCAGGGGCTCAAGCAGATACGCAGTATTTT.

This rearrangement joins TRBV6-1 to TRBJ2-5, with D maybe TRBD1 (5 bases). Germline CDR1 reads MNHNS; CDR2 reads SASEGT. Trimming left V 1 base short and J 5 bases short, with 20 bases between. This CDR3 is built from 17 residues. The CDR3 is CASSEGPIDSLSETQYF. CDR3 in DNA: TGTGCCAGCAGTGAAGGCCCAATTGACAGCCTCAGCGAGACCCAGTACTTC.

The chain is built from TRBV6-1 and TRBJ1-3; no firm D call. The V end lost 4 bases, the J end lost 4 bases, and 14 bases lay between the germline ends. Germline V CDR1 and CDR2: MNHNS, SASEGT. The CDR3 covers 15 residues. CDR3 in DNA: TGTGCCAGCAGTGCAGGTTCGGCATCGGGAAACACCATATATTTT. Its protein is CASSAGSASGNTIYF.

V and J are TRBV7-9 and TRBJ1-1; no clear D gene. This CDR3 is 11 amino acids long. Germline V lookup: CDR1 SEHNR, CDR2 FQNEAQ (reference sequence). The germline V and J ends were trimmed by 7 bases and 6 bases, with 9 bases remaining between them. The CDR3 is CASTGLAEAFF. Written as DNA, the CDR3 is TGTGCCAGCACCGGGTTGGCTGAAGCTTTCTTT.

The V gene is TRBV6-1, the J gene TRBJ2-7; 8 positions match TRBD2. The CDR3 runs to 15 residues. V was clipped by 7 bases and J by 1 base; unmatched bases: 9. The germline CDR1 and CDR2 sequences are MNHNS and SASEGT. CDR3 sequence (DNA): TGTGCCAGCACTCGCGGGGGGTCGCAATCCTACGAGCAGTACTTC. Protein sequence: CASTRGGSQSYEQYF.

The rearrangement links TRBV7-9 to TRBJ2-7, with D unresolved. V dropped 1 base and J dropped 6 bases, with 10 bases sitting between them. Per germline, CDR1 SEHNR and CDR2 FQNEAQ (reference sequence). This CDR3 contains 13 residues. The chain's CDR3 is CASSLETRSEQYV. The CDR3 DNA reads TGTGCCAGCAGCTTAGAAACAAGGAGCGAGCAGTACGTC.

This clonotype was detected a few times. This rearrangement joins TRBV6-2 or TRBV6-3 to TRBJ2-2; TRBD2 aligns across 9 bases. Trimming removed 6 bases from V and 3 bases from J; junction bases left unmatched: 8. Germline CDR1 MNHEY, CDR2 SVGEGT. The CDR3 extends over 16 amino acids. The CDR3 DNA reads TGTGCCAGCAGCCGAAGCGGGGGGCAGTACACCGGGGAGCTGTTTTTT. Its translation is CASSRSGGQYTGELFF.

The chain carries TRBV6-2 or TRBV6-3 and TRBJ1-4; no clear D. V lost 4 bases and J lost 4, with 10 bases in between. Germline V lookup: CDR1 MNHEY, CDR2 SVGEGT. The CDR3 covers 14 residues. CDR3 in amino acids: CASSSQTFNEKLFF. The CDR3 DNA reads as TGTGCCAGCAGTTCCCAGACCTTTAATGAAAAACTGTTTTTT.

This clonotype has just a few counts. The CDR3 DNA reads TGTGCCAGCAGCGTAGCCGGTTCCAATGAGCAGTTCTTC. The encoded protein is CASSVAGSNEQFF. The V call is TRBV9, the J call TRBJ2-1; no firm D call. V lost 0 bases, J lost 6 bases, and 7 bases lay in between. The CDR3 spans 13 residues. CDR1 is SGDLS and CDR2 is YYNGEE in the germline V gene.

The V and J genes are TRBV7-2 and TRBJ1-4, with D maybe TRBD1 (5 bases). CDR3 length: 15 residues. Germline CDR1 SGHTA, CDR2 FQGNSA. V was shortened by 7 bases and J by 5 bases, with 17 bases between the two germline ends. The CDR3 here is CASTQAHGGNEKLFF. As DNA, the CDR3 is TGTGCCAGCACTCAAGCCCATGGGGGGAATGAAAAACTGTTTTTT.

A few counts support this clonotype. The chain couples TRBV7-9 to TRBJ1-1, with D possibly matching TRBD1 (5 bases). Germline assignment: CDR1 SEHNR and CDR2 FQNEAQ (reference sequence). Trimming pared 5 bases from V and 5 bases from J, leaving 12 bases between. The CDR3 totals 13 residues. The CDR3 here is CASSLSGFTEAFF. The CDR3 DNA follows: TGTGCCAGCAGCCTATCAGGGTTTACTGAAGCTTTCTTT. The whole variable domain, remainder taken from reference TRBV7-9 and TRBJ1-1, is DTGVSQNPRHKITKRGQNVTFRCDPISEHNRLYWYRQTLGQGPEFLTYFQNEAQLEKSRLLSDRFSAERPKGSFSTLEIQRTEQGDSAMYLCASSLSGFTEAFFGQGTRLTVV.

V usage is TRBV7-2 and J usage is TRBJ2-7; D tentatively fits TRBD1 or TRBD2 (6 bases each). The ends were cut back, 4 bases at V and 7 bases at J, with 14 bases in the middle. This CDR3 contains 13 residues. Germline CDR1 is SGHTA and CDR2 is FQGNSA. CDR3 residues: CASSSLRGQEQYF. In DNA form, the CDR3 reads TGTGCCAGCAGCTCTCTCCGGGGGCAAGAGCAGTACTTC.

This clonotype has just a few counts. The chain employs TRBV5-6 and TRBJ2-1; TRBD2 agrees at 15 bases. The CDR3 runs 16 residues. V trimming: 6 bases; J trimming: 6 bases; junction bases outside the gene matches: 7. The germline V gene encodes CDR1 SGHDT and CDR2 YYEEEE. The CDR3 is CASTMRTSGGGNEQFF. CDR3 nucleotide sequence: TGTGCCAGCACCATGAGGACTAGCGGGGGGGGCAATGAGCAGTTCTTC.

The genes are TRBV7-8 and TRBJ2-5; 10 nucleotides align to TRBD2. The CDR3 is 15 amino acids. Germline assignment: CDR1 SGHVS and CDR2 FQNEAQ. J lost 5 bases, V lost 2 bases, and 5 bases had no gene match. The CDR3 bases are TGTGCCAGCAGCTTACAGCGGGGGGGCCGGGAGACCCAGTACTTC. Residues: CASSLQRGGRETQYF.

There are many counts of this clonotype. The chain carries TRBV4-3 and TRBJ2-2, with TRBD1 matching over 8 bases. Losses at the gene ends were 4 bases for V and 6 bases for J; bases not matched to a gene: 7. The CDR3 totals 15 residues. The germline CDR1 and CDR2 sequences are LGHNA and YSLEER. The CDR3 bases are TGCGCCAGCAGCCGGCAGGACAGGGCGGCCGGGGAGCTGTTTTTT. It translates to CASSRQDRAAGELFF.

A few counts support this clonotype. The chain employs TRBV5-1 and TRBJ2-3; no firm D call. CDR1 SGHRS and CDR2 YFSETQ come from the germline V gene. V lost 0 bases and J 0 bases, leaving 11 bases between the germline ends. The CDR3 spans 16 residues. In DNA form, the CDR3 reads TGCGCCAGCAGCTTGGCCGTCGCCAGGAGCACAGATACGCAGTATTTT. This translates into CASSLAVARSTDTQYF.

V and J are TRBV12-3 or TRBV12-4 and TRBJ2-3, with 7 bases aligning to TRBD2. The CDR3 has 15 amino acids. V was pared by 6 bases and J by 7 bases, with 13 bases of the junction left unmatched. Here the CDR3 DNA reads TGTGCCAGCAGCCGCCCGGGCGGGGGACGATATACGCAGTATTTT. Translating it yields CASSRPGGGRYTQYF.

This clonotype has a count of ten or more. The rearrangement uses TRBV29-1 and TRBJ1-2; 9 bases agree with TRBD1. CDR1 and CDR2 (germline): SQVTM, ANQGSEA. There are 14 residues in the CDR3. V lost 5 bases, J lost 5 bases, and 9 bases stayed unmatched. The CDR3 sequence: CSVYPLGQGYGYTF. The CDR3 nucleotides read TGCAGCGTTTACCCTCTAGGACAGGGGTATGGCTACACCTTC.

A few counts support this clonotype. The V gene is TRBV4-1, the J gene TRBJ2-2, with 8 bases aligning to TRBD1. The CDR3 contains 15 residues. J gave up 4 bases and V 5 bases, and 6 bases lay outside the gene matches. Germline CDR1 reads MGHRA; CDR2 reads YSYEKL. This CDR3 reads CASSGRTGPTGELFF. In DNA, the CDR3 is TGCGCCAGCAGCGGACGGACAGGGCCCACCGGGGAGCTGTTTTTT.

The chain uses TRBV4-1 and TRBJ2-7; no definite D call. V was pared by 6 bases and J by 4 bases, with 1 base between. The CDR3 contains 9 residues. Germline CDR1 and CDR2: MGHRA and YSYEKL. In DNA form, the CDR3 reads TGCGCCAGCAGGTACGAGCAGTACGTC. Residues: CASRYEQYV.